The next 27 T cell receptor beta chains were all read from a single sample in a study of cytomegalovirus exposure and HLA in healthy donors. Profiled with immunoSEQ multiplex PCR; TCRdb holds only in-frame clones, not every one. The sample lists a few hundred thousand clones; roughly 91% were seen once. The sequenced sample was PBMCs. The receptor source for this set is a young woman in good health and CMV-seronegative.

The V and J genes are TRBV5-1 and TRBJ1-5; D possibly corresponds to TRBD1 (5 bases). V was shortened by 4 bases and J by 2 bases, with 13 bases between the two germline ends. CDR3 size: 15 residues. CDR1 SGHRS and CDR2 YFSETQ come from the germline V gene. The CDR3 coding sequence is TGCGCCAGCAGCCTTACGGGCAGGGGCAATCAGCCCCAGCATTTT. Residues: CASSLTGRGNQPQHF.

There are a few counts of this clone. The V and J genes are TRBV7-8 and TRBJ1-5; TRBD1 matches 7 bases. Trimming removed 5 bases from V and 6 bases from J; junction bases left unmatched: 4. Per germline, CDR1 SGHVS and CDR2 FQNEAQ. There are 13 residues in the CDR3. In nucleotides, the CDR3 is TGTGCCAGCAGCCACGACAGGGCTCAGCCCCAGCATTTT. It specifies CASSHDRAQPQHF.

CDR3 coding DNA: TGTGCCAGCAAAGACGGGTACAATGAGCAGTTCTTC. Translated: CASKDGYNEQFF. The chain combines TRBV25-1 with TRBJ2-1; D unresolved. The CDR3 length is 12 residues. The germline V gene encodes CDR1 MGHDK and CDR2 SYGVNS. V was trimmed by 7 bases and J by 4 bases, leaving 8 bases between them.

This chain connects TRBV7-8 to TRBJ2-3, with D possibly matching TRBD2 (5 bases). This CDR3 has 14 amino acids. In germline, CDR1 is SGHVS, CDR2 FQNEAQ. V was pared by 1 base and J by 1 base, with 6 bases between. In nucleotides, the CDR3 is TGTGCCAGCAGCTTAGTTAGCGGCACAGATACGCAGTATTTT. This gives the protein CASSLVSGTDTQYF.

V usage is TRBV6-1 and J usage is TRBJ2-7; the D call may be TRBD1 or TRBD2 (5 bases each). The V gene's germline CDR1 is MNHNS and CDR2 SASEGT. V was clipped by 6 bases and J by 2 bases, with 5 bases between them. The CDR3 spans 11 residues. The CDR3 here is CASRGAYEQYF. Written as DNA, the CDR3 is TGTGCCAGCAGGGGGGCCTACGAGCAGTACTTC.

The chain couples TRBV27 to TRBJ1-1; D gene unclear. Germline assignment: CDR1 MNHEY and CDR2 SMNVEV (reference sequence). The CDR3 has 14 residues. V lost 5 bases and J lost 1, with 11 bases in between. Here the CDR3 reads CASSPHDRNTEAFF. The CDR3 region has the DNA TGTGCCAGCAGTCCTCACGACCGGAACACTGAAGCTTTCTTT.

V usage is TRBV11-2 and J usage is TRBJ2-7, with 9 nucleotides matching TRBD1. Germline CDR1 SGHAT, CDR2 FQNNGV. With 6 bases clipped from V and 4 bases from J, the junction kept 10 bases outside the gene matches. The CDR3 length is 15 residues. CDR3 amino acids: CASRSAGTGLYEQYF. The CDR3 DNA reads as TGTGCCAGCAGGTCGGCCGGGACAGGGTTGTACGAGCAGTACTTC.

The gene calls are TRBV9 and TRBJ1-2; no reliable D call. The CDR3 contains 16 residues. Germline V lookup: CDR1 SGDLS, CDR2 YYNGEE. Trimming removed 0 bases from V and 0 bases from J, with 12 bases in between. CDR3 sequence: CASSVGPTPTNYGYTF. The DNA of the CDR3 is TGTGCCAGCAGCGTAGGGCCGACTCCAACTAACTATGGCTACACCTTC.

About this clone itself: Other DNA sequences in the same sample also yield this CDR3. The chain links TRBV28 to TRBJ2-2; a possible D gene is TRBD1 (5 bases). The CDR3 runs 15 residues. Germline V gene data show CDR1 as MDHEN and CDR2 as SYDVKM. V gave up 2 bases and J gave up 2 bases, with 9 bases separating them. In nucleotides, the CDR3 is TGTGCCAGCAGTTTACGGCAGGGTAACACCGGGGAGCTGTTTTTT. This encodes CASSLRQGNTGELFF.

V is TRBV28 and J is TRBJ1-3; D gene unclear. This CDR3 is 12 amino acids long. Trimming took off 3 bases at V and 3 bases at J, with 3 bases between the two ends. The germline V gene has CDR1 MDHEN and CDR2 SYDVKM. The CDR3 protein is CASSFGGNTIYF. For the CDR3, the DNA is TGTGCCAGCAGTTTTGGTGGAAACACCATATATTTT.

J is TRBJ1-1 and V is TRBV7-9, with no clear D. This CDR3 comprises 12 residues. Germline-derived CDR1 and CDR2 are SEHNR and FQNEAQ (reference sequence). The ends were cut back, 7 bases at V and 10 bases at J, with 16 bases in the middle. This CDR3 is CASTPLGSGAFF. The CDR3 region has the DNA TGTGCCAGCACCCCTTTGGGGTCCGGAGCTTTCTTT.

This rearrangement joins TRBV30 to TRBJ2-5, with a weak D call TRBD2 (6 bases). Germline lookup yields CDR1 GTSNPN and CDR2 SVGIG (reference sequence). V was pared by 0 bases and J by 2 bases, with 10 bases between. The CDR3 has 14 residues. The CDR3 DNA is TGTGCCTGGAGTGTAAACGCGGGACAAGAGACCCAGTACTTC. Its protein product is CAWSVNAGQETQYF.

The chain recombines TRBV10-2 with TRBJ1-4; D is possibly TRBD1 (5 bases). V shed 5 bases and J shed 5 bases, with 12 bases lying between them. CDR3 length: 14 residues. The germline gives CDR1 WSHSY, CDR2 SAAADI. The CDR3 nucleotides read TGCGCCAGCAGTTTCTTGGACAACAATGAAAAACTGTTTTTT. Protein sequence: CASSFLDNNEKLFF.

The chain couples TRBV2 to TRBJ1-2; 7 bases map to TRBD1. The CDR3 covers 13 residues. The germline gives CDR1 SNHLY, CDR2 FYNNEI. With V trimmed by 4 bases and J by 8 bases, 7 bases remained unmatched. CDR3 sequence (DNA): TGTGCCAGCAGTGGCCGACAGGGATACGGCTACACCTTC. Its protein product is CASSGRQGYGYTF. Together with reference TRBV2 and TRBJ1-2, the CDR3 gives the full variable domain: EPEVTQTPSHQVTQMGQEVILRCVPISNHLYFYWYRQILGQKVEFLVSFYNNEISEKSEIFDDQFSVERPDGSNFTLKIRSTKLEDSAMYFCASSGRQGYGYTFGSGTRLTVV.

V gene TRBV2 combines with J gene TRBJ1-2; the D is unclear. The CDR3 covers 13 residues. CDR1 SNHLY and CDR2 FYNNEI come from the germline V gene. Trimming shortened V by 4 bases and J by 4 bases, and 10 bases separated the two germline ends. CDR3 DNA sequence: TGTGCCAGCAGTGTTGTTGTTGGCTATGGCTACACCTTC. Translated: CASSVVVGYGYTF.

This clone appeared a single time. The CDR3 region has the DNA TGTGCCAGCAGCTTGGAAGGCCTCAGGGCTTTCTTT. It translates to CASSLEGLRAFF. The chain employs TRBV5-4 and TRBJ1-1; D gene ambiguous. V dropped 0 bases and J dropped 11 bases, with 11 bases sitting between them. The CDR3 loop spans 12 amino acids. Germline V CDR1 and CDR2: SGHNT, YYREEE (reference sequence).

The chain combines TRBV7-9 with TRBJ2-7; tentatively, D is TRBD1 (5 bases). The CDR3 contains 15 residues. CDR1 SEHNR and CDR2 FQNEAQ come from the germline V gene (reference sequence). V lost 1 base to trimming and J lost 5 bases, with 15 bases between them. CDR3 sequence reads: CASSLVERGGNEQYF. DNA for the CDR3: TGTGCCAGCAGCTTAGTCGAAAGGGGTGGAAACGAGCAGTACTTC. Using reference TRBV7-9 and TRBJ2-7 for the parts outside the CDR3, the full variable domain is DTGVSQNPRHKITKRGQNVTFRCDPISEHNRLYWYRQTLGQGPEFLTYFQNEAQLEKSRLLSDRFSAERPKGSFSTLEIQRTEQGDSAMYLCASSLVERGGNEQYFGPGTRLTVT.

The V and J genes are TRBV19 and TRBJ2-5; 7 positions match TRBD1. CDR1 and CDR2 from the germline V gene are LNHDA and SQIVND (reference sequence). J gave up 5 bases and V 10 bases, and 4 bases lay outside the gene matches. This CDR3 has 11 residues. Written as DNA, the CDR3 is TGTGCCACGAGCAGGGGGGAGACCCAGTACTTC. Translating gives CATSRGETQYF.

The chain is built from TRBV19 and TRBJ2-7; D may be TRBD1 (6 bases). The CDR3 contains 15 residues. The V gene's germline CDR1 is LNHDA and CDR2 SQIVND (reference sequence). Between the trimmed V and J ends, which lost 3 bases and 4 bases, there was a span of 16 bases. The CDR3 coding sequence is TGTGCCAGTAGTATGAATAGTGGGCAGGGGTACGAGCAGTACTTC. As protein: CASSMNSGQGYEQYF.

This clone was observed once. The chain couples TRBV5-4 to TRBJ2-7; no definite D call. CDR1 and CDR2 from the germline V gene are SGHNT and YYREEE (reference sequence). The CDR3 loop spans 14 amino acids. Between the trimmed V and J ends, which lost 0 bases and 3 bases, there was a span of 10 bases. The chain's CDR3 is CASSLDSKIYEQYF. For the CDR3, the DNA is TGTGCCAGCAGCTTGGACTCGAAAATCTACGAGCAGTACTTC.

The V and J genes are TRBV11-2 and TRBJ2-2; D uncertain. From germline, CDR1 is SGHAT and CDR2 FQNNGV. The length of the CDR3 is 17 residues. V was clipped by 4 bases and J by 0 bases, with 15 bases between them. The CDR3, as DNA: TGTGCCAGCAGCTCCCGCCCTCTAGGAACGAACACCGGGGAGCTGTTTTTT. Protein sequence: CASSSRPLGTNTGELFF.

This sequence joins TRBV2 and TRBJ2-2; 8 bases agree with TRBD2. The junction had 8 bases not matched to a gene; V was cut back by 6 bases and J by 5 bases. Germline V gives CDR1 SNHLY, CDR2 FYNNEI. The CDR3 runs 15 residues. The CDR3 DNA is TGTGCCAGCAGATTAAGCGGGAGTTATACCGGGGAGCTGTTTTTT. Encoded protein: CASRLSGSYTGELFF.

This clone showed up just once. The genes are TRBV29-1 and TRBJ1-2; TRBD1 aligns across 8 bases. The CDR3 totals 14 residues. Germline V lookup: CDR1 SQVTM, CDR2 ANQGSEA. V dropped 1 base and J dropped 4; count of bases not matched to a gene: 5. CDR3 loop: CSVEGSGGTYGYTF. CDR3 in DNA: TGCAGCGTTGAAGGGTCAGGGGGCACCTATGGCTACACCTTC. The variable domain in full, completed from reference TRBV29-1 and TRBJ1-2, reads SAVISQKPSRDICQRGTSLTIQCQVDSQVTMMFWYRQQPGQSLTLIATANQGSEATYESGFVIDKFPISRPNLTFSTLTVSNMSPEDSSIYLCSVEGSGGTYGYTFGSGTRLTVV.

This chain uses TRBV25-1 with TRBJ2-2; a weak D match, TRBD1 (6 bases). This CDR3 is built from 15 residues. Germline V gives CDR1 MGHDK, CDR2 SYGVNS. V was cut by 3 bases and J by 5 bases, with 13 bases left in between. The CDR3 coding sequence is TGTGCCAGCAGTGAGGACAGTCGGATTACCGGGGAGCTGTTTTTT. Translated: CASSEDSRITGELFF.

The genes are TRBV4-3 and TRBJ1-2; weak D call: TRBD1 (5 bases). The CDR3 has 15 amino acids. V was pared by 0 bases and J by 2 bases, with 10 bases between. Germline V gene data show CDR1 as LGHNA and CDR2 as YSLEER. The chain's CDR3 is CASSQDSGYNYGYTF. Here the CDR3 DNA reads TGCGCCAGCAGCCAAGATTCAGGGTACAACTATGGCTACACCTTC.

The chain combines TRBV18 with TRBJ2-2; TRBD1 aligns across 7 bases. The J segment lost 7 bases and the V segment lost 3 bases, leaving 11 bases of the junction unmatched. This CDR3 has 16 residues. Germline loops: CDR1 KGHSH, CDR2 LQKENI. The CDR3 coding sequence is TGTGCCAGCTCACCTATCAGGACAGGCGGTGGCGGGGAGCTGTTTTTT. It specifies CASSPIRTGGGGELFF.

This clone came up once. The chain carries TRBV19 and TRBJ1-2; perhaps TRBD1 as D (6 bases). V lost 6 bases to trimming and J lost 4 bases, with 15 bases between them. Germline V gene lookup returns CDR1 LNHDA and CDR2 SQIVND (reference sequence). The CDR3 runs 14 residues. CDR3 DNA sequence: TGTGCCAGTAGCCTAATCGGGACAATCTATGGCTACACCTTC. Encoded protein: CASSLIGTIYGYTF.